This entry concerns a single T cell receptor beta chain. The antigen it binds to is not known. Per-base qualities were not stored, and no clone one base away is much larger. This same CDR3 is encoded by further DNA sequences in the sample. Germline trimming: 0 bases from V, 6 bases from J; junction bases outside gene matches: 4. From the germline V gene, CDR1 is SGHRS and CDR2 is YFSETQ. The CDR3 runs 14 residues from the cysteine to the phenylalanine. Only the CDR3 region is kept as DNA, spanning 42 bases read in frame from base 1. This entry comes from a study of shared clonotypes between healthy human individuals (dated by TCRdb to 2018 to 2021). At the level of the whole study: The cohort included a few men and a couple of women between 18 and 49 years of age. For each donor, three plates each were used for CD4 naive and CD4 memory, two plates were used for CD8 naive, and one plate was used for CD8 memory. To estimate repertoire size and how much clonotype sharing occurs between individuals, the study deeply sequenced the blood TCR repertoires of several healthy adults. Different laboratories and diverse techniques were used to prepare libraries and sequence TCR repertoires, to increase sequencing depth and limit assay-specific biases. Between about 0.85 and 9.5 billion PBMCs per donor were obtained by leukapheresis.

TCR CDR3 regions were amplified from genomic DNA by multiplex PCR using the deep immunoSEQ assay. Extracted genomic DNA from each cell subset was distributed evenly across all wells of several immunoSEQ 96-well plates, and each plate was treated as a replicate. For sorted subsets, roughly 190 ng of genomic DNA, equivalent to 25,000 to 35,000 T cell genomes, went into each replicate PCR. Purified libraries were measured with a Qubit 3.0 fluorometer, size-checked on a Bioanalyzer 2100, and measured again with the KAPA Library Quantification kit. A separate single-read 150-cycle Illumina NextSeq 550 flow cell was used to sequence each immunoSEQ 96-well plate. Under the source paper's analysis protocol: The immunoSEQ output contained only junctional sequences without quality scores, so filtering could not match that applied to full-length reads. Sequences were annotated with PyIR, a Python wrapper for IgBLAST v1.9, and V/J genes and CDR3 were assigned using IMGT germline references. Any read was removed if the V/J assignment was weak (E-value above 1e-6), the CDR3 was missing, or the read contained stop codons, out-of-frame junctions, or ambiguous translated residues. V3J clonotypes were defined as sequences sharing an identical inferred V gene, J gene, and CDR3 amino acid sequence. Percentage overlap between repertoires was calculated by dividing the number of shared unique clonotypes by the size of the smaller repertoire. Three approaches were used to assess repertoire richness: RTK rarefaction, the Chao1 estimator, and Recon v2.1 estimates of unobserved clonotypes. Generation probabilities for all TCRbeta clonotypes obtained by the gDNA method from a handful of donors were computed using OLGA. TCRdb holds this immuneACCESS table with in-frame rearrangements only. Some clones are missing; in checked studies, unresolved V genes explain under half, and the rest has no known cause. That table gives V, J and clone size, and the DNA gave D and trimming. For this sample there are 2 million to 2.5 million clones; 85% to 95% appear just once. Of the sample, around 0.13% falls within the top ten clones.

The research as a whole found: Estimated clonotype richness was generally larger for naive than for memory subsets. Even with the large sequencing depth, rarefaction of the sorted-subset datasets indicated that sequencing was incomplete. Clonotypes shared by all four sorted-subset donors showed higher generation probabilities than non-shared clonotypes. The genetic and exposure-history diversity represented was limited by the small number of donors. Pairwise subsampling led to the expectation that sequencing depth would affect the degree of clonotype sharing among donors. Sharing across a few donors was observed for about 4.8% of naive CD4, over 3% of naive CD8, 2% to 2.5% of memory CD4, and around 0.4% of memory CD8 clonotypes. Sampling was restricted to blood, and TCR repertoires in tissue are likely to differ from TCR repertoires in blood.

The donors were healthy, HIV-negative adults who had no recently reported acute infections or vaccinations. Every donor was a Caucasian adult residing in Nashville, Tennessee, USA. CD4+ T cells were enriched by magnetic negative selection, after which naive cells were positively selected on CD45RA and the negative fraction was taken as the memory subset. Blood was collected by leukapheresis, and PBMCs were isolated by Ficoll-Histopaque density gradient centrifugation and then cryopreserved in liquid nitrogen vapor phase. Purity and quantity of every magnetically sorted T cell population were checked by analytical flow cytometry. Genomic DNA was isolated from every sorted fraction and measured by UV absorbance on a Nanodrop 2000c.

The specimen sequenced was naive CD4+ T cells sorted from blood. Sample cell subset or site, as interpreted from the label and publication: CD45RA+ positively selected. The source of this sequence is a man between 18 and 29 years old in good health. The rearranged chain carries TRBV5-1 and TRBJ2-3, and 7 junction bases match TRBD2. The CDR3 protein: CASSLGLAPDTQYF. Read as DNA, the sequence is TGCGCCAGCAGCTTGGGACTAGCCCCGGATACGCAGTATTTT.